The subject of this entry is one TCR beta chain. The antigen remains unidentified. The length of the CDR3 is 15 residues. In germline, CDR1 is MNHEY, CDR2 SVGEGT. The V and J ends lost 5 bases and 5 bases, in that order; junction bases with no gene match: 12. Oncomine TCR Beta short-read sequencing was applied to DNA from cultured CD4+ T cells. Genomic DNA was isolated from cultured CD4+ T cells. TCRdb independently ran MiXCR on the PCR reads; one entry per CDR3 protein. This table has 9,900 or so distinct CDR3 sequences, around 41% appearing once. The sample belongs to a study of vaccination and CD4 T cells after COVID-19. Treatment specified: 10-day PBMC culture with coronavirus spike peptide pools or control peptides (ViraFEST assay). CD4+ T cells that came from the unexposed donor were collected before the COVID-19 pandemic (2011-2018).

The chain uses TRBV6-2 or TRBV6-3 and TRBJ2-7; 7 positions match TRBD2. This sequence originates from a human donor in good health. The specimen was CD4+ T cells from blood, cultured in vitro. CDR3 in amino acids: CASSNAINGRNEQYF. CDR3 nucleotide sequence: TGTGCCAGCAGTAATGCCATTAACGGGAGGAACGAGCAGTACTTC.